Below, one T cell receptor beta chain is given with its context. The method was immunoSEQ multiplex PCR; TCRdb's version includes in-frame clones alone and lacks a portion of them. Of more than 150,000 clones in the sample, approximately 92% were seen once. This specimen comes from a study of T cell responses to AZD1222 COVID-19 vaccine. Deletions cut 5 bases from V and 8 bases from J, with 21 bases between. Germline values: CDR1 MDHEN, CDR2 SYDVKM. This CDR3 is 15 amino acids long. The sequences come from peripheral blood, collected on day 0 of AZD1222 vaccination. This chain joins TRBV28 and TRBJ1-2; D might be TRBD1 (5 bases). The receptor's source is an adult in good health. The CDR3 nucleotides are TGTGCCAGCAGTCTACCTTGGGGGGGAATAATCGGCTACACCTTC. Amino acids: CASSLPWGGIIGYTF.